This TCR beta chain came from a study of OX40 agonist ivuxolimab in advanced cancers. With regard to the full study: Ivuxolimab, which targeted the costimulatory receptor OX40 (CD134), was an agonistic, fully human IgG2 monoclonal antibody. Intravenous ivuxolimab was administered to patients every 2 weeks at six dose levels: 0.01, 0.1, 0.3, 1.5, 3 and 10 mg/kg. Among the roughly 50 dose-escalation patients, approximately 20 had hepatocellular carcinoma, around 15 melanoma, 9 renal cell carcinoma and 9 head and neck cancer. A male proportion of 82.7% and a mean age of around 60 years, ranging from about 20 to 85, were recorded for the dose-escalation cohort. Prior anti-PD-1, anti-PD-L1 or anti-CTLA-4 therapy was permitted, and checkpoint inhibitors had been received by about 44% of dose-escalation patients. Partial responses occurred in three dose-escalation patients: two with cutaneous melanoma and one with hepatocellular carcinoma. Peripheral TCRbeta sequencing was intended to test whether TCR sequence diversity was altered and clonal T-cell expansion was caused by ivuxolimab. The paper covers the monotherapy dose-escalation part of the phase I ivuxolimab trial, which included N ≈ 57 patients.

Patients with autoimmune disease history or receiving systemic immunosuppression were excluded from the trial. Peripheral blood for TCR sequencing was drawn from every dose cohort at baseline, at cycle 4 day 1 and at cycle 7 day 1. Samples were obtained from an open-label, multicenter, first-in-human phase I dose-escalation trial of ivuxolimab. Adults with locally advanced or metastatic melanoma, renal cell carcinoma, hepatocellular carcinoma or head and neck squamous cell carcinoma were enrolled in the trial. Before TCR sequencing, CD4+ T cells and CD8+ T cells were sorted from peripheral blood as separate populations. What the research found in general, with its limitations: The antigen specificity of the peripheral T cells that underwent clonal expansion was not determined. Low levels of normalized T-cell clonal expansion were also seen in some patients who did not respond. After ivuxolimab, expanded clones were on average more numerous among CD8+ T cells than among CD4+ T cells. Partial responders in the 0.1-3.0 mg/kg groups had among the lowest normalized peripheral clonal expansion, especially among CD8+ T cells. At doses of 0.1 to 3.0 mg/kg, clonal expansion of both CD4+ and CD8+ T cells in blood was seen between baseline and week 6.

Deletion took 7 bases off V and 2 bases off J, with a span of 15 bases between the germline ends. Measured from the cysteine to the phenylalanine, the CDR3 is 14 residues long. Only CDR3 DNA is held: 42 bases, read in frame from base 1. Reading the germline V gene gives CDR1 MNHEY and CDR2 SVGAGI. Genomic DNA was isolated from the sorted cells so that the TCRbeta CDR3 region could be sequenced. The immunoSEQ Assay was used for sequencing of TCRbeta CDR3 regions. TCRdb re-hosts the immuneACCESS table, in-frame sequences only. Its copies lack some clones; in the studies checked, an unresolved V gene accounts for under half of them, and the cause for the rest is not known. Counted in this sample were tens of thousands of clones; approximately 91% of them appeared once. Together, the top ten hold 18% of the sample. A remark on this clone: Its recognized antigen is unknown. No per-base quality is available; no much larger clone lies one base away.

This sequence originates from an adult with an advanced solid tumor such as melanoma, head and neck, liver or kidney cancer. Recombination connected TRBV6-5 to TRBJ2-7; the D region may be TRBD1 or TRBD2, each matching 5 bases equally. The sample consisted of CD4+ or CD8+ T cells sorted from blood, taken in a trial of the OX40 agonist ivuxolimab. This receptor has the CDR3 CASTLRGSAYEQYF. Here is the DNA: TGTGCCAGCACCCTCCGGGGCAGTGCCTACGAGCAGTACTTC.